This T cell receptor (beta chain) was recorded in a study of human T cells and chemical hapten exposure. In the study overall: Donors were sensitized with 2% DPC on the upper inner arm.

TCRdb used MiXCR to reprocess the RACE reads, holding one entry per CDR3 protein. The sample lists around 120,000 distinct CDR3 sequences; about 13% were seen once. The time point here: patch test 1, 2 weeks after DPC sensitization. Indicated treatment: therapeutic diphenylcyclopropenone sensitization with weekly scalp DPC. This clonotype was detected a few times. This sequence originates from a man younger than 35 with alopecia areata. Some clones in this sample may be carry-over from other donors' samples. The material was whole blood, obtained in connection with sensitization to the hapten diphenylcyclopropenone (DPC).

The chain's CDR3 is CSVAGTQYF. CDR3 coding DNA: TGCAGCGTTGCCGGGACCCAGTACTTC. V usage is TRBV29-1 and J usage is TRBJ2-5; D uncertain. The CDR3 covers 9 residues. The germline V gene encodes CDR1 SQVTM and CDR2 ANQGSEA. V lost 4 bases to trimming and J lost 7 bases, with 4 bases between them.